Below, 26 T cell receptor beta chains from the same sample are listed, as sequenced in a study of control samples from healthy donors and cancer patients. Sequencing used immunoSEQ multiplex PCR; TCRdb keeps in-frame clones, though not all of them. Here the sample spans roughly 190,000 clones, approximately 91% being singletons. Sequencing was done on a sample of blood. The origin of the receptors is a man aged 25-40 years in good health.

J is TRBJ1-1 and V is TRBV30, with D hard to call. The CDR3 spans 12 residues. CDR1 GTSNPN and CDR2 SVGIG come from the germline V gene (reference sequence). This CDR3 is CSVDLLSTEAFF. The CDR3 DNA reads as TGTTCCGTGGATTTGTTGTCCACTGAAGCTTTCTTT.

The chain recombines TRBV30 with TRBJ1-4, with a possible D match to TRBD1 (5 bases). CDR3 length: 14 residues. The germline CDR1 and CDR2 sequences are GTSNPN and SVGIG (reference sequence). Trimming left V 1 base short and J 6 bases short, with 12 bases between. The CDR3 nucleotides read TGTGCCTGGAGTGCCAGGGTTGTCGATGAAAAACTGTTTTTT. Its protein is CAWSARVVDEKLFF.

This clone was seen once. The rearrangement joins TRBV19 to TRBJ2-1, with TRBD2 identical over 15 bases. CDR3 length equals 17 residues. Looked up from germline, CDR1 is LNHDA and CDR2 is SQIVND (reference sequence). V lost 1 base to trimming and J lost 9 bases; unmatched junction nucleotides: 7. CDR3 nucleotide sequence: TGTGCCAGTAGTATAGTCGGGACTAGCGGGGGGTCCATTGAGCAGTTCTTC. Translation: CASSIVGTSGGSIEQFF.

The chain uses TRBV6-4 and TRBJ1-5; 7 bases agree with TRBD1. Germline CDR1 reads MRHNA; CDR2 reads SNTAGT. With V trimmed by 2 bases and J by 1 base, 8 bases remained unmatched. The CDR3 length is 17 residues. The CDR3 sequence: CASSDTSGGFSNQPQHF. Written as DNA, the CDR3 is TGTGCCAGCAGTGACACCTCAGGGGGTTTCAGCAATCAGCCCCAGCATTTT.

The chain recombines TRBV4-2 with TRBJ2-3; 8 nucleotides align to TRBD2. Germline values: CDR1 LGHNA, CDR2 YNFKEQ. J was trimmed by 1 base and V by 3 bases; bases with no gene match: 9. This CDR3 spans 17 amino acids. The CDR3 loop reads CASSHLIAGRGTDTQYF. DNA of the CDR3: TGTGCCAGCAGCCATCTAATAGCGGGGAGGGGCACAGATACGCAGTATTTT.

V and J are TRBV30 and TRBJ2-7, with D possibly matching TRBD1 (6 bases). CDR3 length: 12 residues. Per the germline V gene, CDR1 is GTSNPN and CDR2 is SVGIG (reference sequence). This CDR3 is CASSRGSSEQYF. CDR3 coding DNA: TGTGCGTCTAGCAGGGGTTCAAGCGAGCAGTACTTC.

This chain joins TRBV2 and TRBJ2-7; tentatively, D is TRBD2 (5 bases). The CDR3 sequence is 13 residues long. The V end was cut by 6 bases, the J end by 5 bases, with 14 bases between. Germline CDR1 SNHLY, CDR2 FYNNEI. CDR3 DNA sequence: TGTGCCAGCAGGGCGACGGGGAACCACGAGCAGTACTTC. It encodes CASRATGNHEQYF.

This rearrangement joins TRBV19 to TRBJ1-5; D call uncertain. V gave up 1 base and J gave up 3 bases, with 7 bases separating them. This CDR3 contains 14 residues. In germline, CDR1 is LNHDA, CDR2 SQIVND (reference sequence). The chain's CDR3 is CASSIGTVNQPQHF. The CDR3, as DNA: TGTGCCAGTAGTATAGGGACTGTCAATCAGCCCCAGCATTTT.

V usage is TRBV3-1 (or the pseudogene TRBV3-2) and J usage is TRBJ2-7; possibly TRBD1 for D (6 bases). The germline CDR1 and CDR2 sequences are LGHDT and YNNKEL (reference sequence). The CDR3 length is 15 residues. V was shortened by 8 bases and J by 1 base, with 18 bases between the two germline ends. The CDR3 loop is CASGYPGTLSYEQYF. CDR3 in DNA: TGTGCCAGCGGATATCCCGGGACACTATCCTACGAGCAGTACTTC.

The chain joins TRBV24-1 to TRBJ2-6, with D uncertain. The CDR3 is 20 amino acids. Per germline, CDR1 KGHDR and CDR2 SFDVKD. The V gene lost 4 bases and the J gene lost 0 bases, with 21 bases spanning the gap. CDR3 bases: TGTGCCACCAGTGACCCGCCTCACGAGCCCCTGGGCTCTGGGGCCAACGTCCTGACTTTC. The encoded protein is CATSDPPHEPLGSGANVLTF.

The chain uses TRBV20-1 and TRBJ1-1; TRBD1 might be the D (5 bases). With 3 bases removed from V and 2 bases from J, the gap between germline ends came to 13 bases. The CDR3 runs 14 residues. Germline values: CDR1 DFQATT, CDR2 SNEGSKA (reference sequence). The CDR3 sequence: CSASDPGRNTEAFF. CDR3 sequence (DNA): TGCAGTGCTAGTGATCCGGGACGTAACACTGAAGCTTTCTTT.

J is TRBJ2-3 and V is TRBV2; 7 bases agree with TRBD2. V lost 5 bases and J lost 2; bases outside the gene matches: 4. CDR3 size: 14 residues. Germline assignment: CDR1 SNHLY and CDR2 FYNNEI. The CDR3 coding sequence is TGTGCCAGCAGTCAAAGCGGGGCCACAGATACGCAGTATTTT. Translated: CASSQSGATDTQYF. The complete variable domain, with remaining parts taken from reference TRBV2 and TRBJ2-3, reads EPEVTQTPSHQVTQMGQEVILRCVPISNHLYFYWYRQILGQKVEFLVSFYNNEISEKSEIFDDQFSVERPDGSNFTLKIRSTKLEDSAMYFCASSQSGATDTQYFGPGTRLTVL.

This sequence joins TRBV7-9 and TRBJ1-6; TRBD1 is a possible D gene (5 bases). This CDR3 has 18 amino acids. The V gene lost 4 bases and the J gene lost 10 bases, with 26 bases spanning the gap. Germline lookup yields CDR1 SEHNR and CDR2 FQNEAQ (reference sequence). The CDR3 reads CASSSPNDPGRRNSPLHF. For the CDR3, the DNA is TGTGCCAGCAGCTCCCCCAACGATCCGGGACGACGAAACTCACCCCTCCACTTT.

This chain uses TRBV6-5 with TRBJ2-4; D gene uncertain. The CDR3 contains 14 residues. V dropped 6 bases and J dropped 12 bases, with 21 bases sitting between them. Germline-derived CDR1 and CDR2 are MNHEY and SVGAGI. The CDR3 sequence is CASSQCPNEKNQYF. In DNA form, the CDR3 reads TGTGCCAGCAGCCAGTGTCCGAACGAAAAGAATCAGTACTTC.

V is TRBV29-1 and J is TRBJ2-1; 10 nucleotides align to TRBD2. CDR1 is SQVTM, CDR2 ANQGSEA, per germline. The CDR3 is 14 residues long. J lost 7 bases, V lost 7 bases, and 10 bases had no gene match. CDR3 bases: TGCAGCGCCGGACAAGCGGGGGGGCTTAATGAGCAGTTCTTC. Amino acids: CSAGQAGGLNEQFF.

This rearrangement joins TRBV2 to TRBJ2-7; TRBD1 aligns across 10 bases. Losses at the gene ends were 9 bases for V and 4 bases for J; bases not matched to a gene: 3. The CDR3 covers 12 residues. In germline, CDR1 is SNHLY, CDR2 FYNNEI. CDR3 loop: CARGTGAYEQYF. The CDR3, as DNA: TGTGCCAGGGGGACAGGGGCATACGAGCAGTACTTC.

The chain recombines TRBV5-4 with TRBJ1-2, with D unclear. V dropped 6 bases and J dropped 4 bases, with 16 bases sitting between them. The germline V gene encodes CDR1 SGHNT and CDR2 YYREEE (reference sequence). This CDR3 region has 14 residues. The CDR3 region has the DNA TGTGCCAGCACCTACAGCTTTGGTGGCTATGGCTACACCTTC. Its protein is CASTYSFGGYGYTF.

The chain employs TRBV24-1 and TRBJ2-1, with 8 bases aligning to TRBD2. Germline CDR1 is KGHDR and CDR2 is SFDVKD. This CDR3 has 17 amino acids. The J segment lost 7 bases and the V segment lost 7 bases, leaving 17 bases of the junction unmatched. The CDR3: CATRSNTGGESMNEQFF. CDR3 in DNA: TGTGCCACCAGATCAAATACCGGGGGGGAGAGTATGAATGAGCAGTTCTTC.

V gene TRBV7-2 combines with J gene TRBJ1-4, with a tentative D call TRBD1 (6 bases). V dropped 2 bases and J dropped 4 bases, with 8 bases sitting between them. The CDR3 totals 14 residues. The V gene's germline CDR1 is SGHTA and CDR2 FQGNSA. As DNA, the CDR3 is TGTGCCAGCAGCTTAAGCAGGGGTAATGAAAAACTGTTTTTT. Protein product: CASSLSRGNEKLFF.

The chain has TRBV6-5 and TRBJ1-1, with D possibly TRBD1 on 5 matching bases. Germline CDR1 and CDR2: MNHEY and SVGAGI. V was shortened by 4 bases and J by 5 bases, with 14 bases between the two germline ends. This CDR3 spans 14 amino acids. The CDR3, as DNA: TGTGCCAGCAGTTCTGGGGGGTCGGTAACTGAAGCTTTCTTT. It is translated as CASSSGGSVTEAFF.

The chain is built from TRBV19 and TRBJ1-4; 9 bases align to TRBD1. V was pared by 8 bases and J by 0 bases, with 4 bases of the junction left unmatched. The CDR3 runs to 15 residues. CDR1 is LNHDA, CDR2 SQIVND, per germline (reference sequence). This CDR3 reads CASGRDRATNEKLFF. The CDR3 DNA sequence: TGTGCCAGTGGTCGGGACAGGGCAACTAATGAAAAACTGTTTTTT.

The CDR3 DNA sequence: TGTGCCAGCTCACCTCCAGCGGTAGCCAAAAACATTCAGTACTTC. The encoded protein is CASSPPAVAKNIQYF. The V and J genes are TRBV18 and TRBJ2-4; perhaps TRBD2 as D (5 bases). Germline V gene sequence: CDR1 KGHSH, CDR2 LQKENI. The V end was cut by 3 bases, the J end by 0 bases, with 9 bases between. The length of the CDR3 is 15 residues.

This chain uses TRBV2 with TRBJ2-3; the D gene is possibly TRBD1 (5 bases). This CDR3 contains 15 residues. Trimming shortened V by 2 bases and J by 0 bases, and 9 bases separated the two germline ends. Per germline, CDR1 SNHLY and CDR2 FYNNEI. This CDR3 is CASSEMGQSTDTQYF. CDR3 DNA sequence: TGTGCCAGCAGTGAAATGGGGCAGAGCACAGATACGCAGTATTTT. Full variable domain (outside the CDR3, taken from reference TRBV2 and TRBJ2-3): EPEVTQTPSHQVTQMGQEVILRCVPISNHLYFYWYRQILGQKVEFLVSFYNNEISEKSEIFDDQFSVERPDGSNFTLKIRSTKLEDSAMYFCASSEMGQSTDTQYFGPGTRLTVL.

V is TRBV3-1 (or the pseudogene TRBV3-2) and J is TRBJ2-4; 10 nucleotides line up with TRBD1. CDR3 length equals 14 residues. Germline V lookup: CDR1 LGHDT, CDR2 YNNKEL (reference sequence). Losses at the gene ends were 4 bases for V and 8 bases for J; bases not matched to a gene: 5. The CDR3 DNA sequence: TGTGCCAGCAGCCCGGGGACAGGGGCTCACATTCAGTACTTC. Protein: CASSPGTGAHIQYF.

The chain couples TRBV4-1 to TRBJ1-4, with D possibly TRBD1 on 5 matching bases. This CDR3 has 15 amino acids. V dropped 1 base and J dropped 3 bases, with 9 bases sitting between them. Looked up from germline, CDR1 is MGHRA and CDR2 is YSYEKL. This chain's CDR3 is CASSQGGEANEKLFF. In nucleotides, the CDR3 is TGCGCCAGCAGCCAAGGGGGGGAAGCTAATGAAAAACTGTTTTTT.

J is TRBJ1-4 and V is TRBV6-1; D remains unclear. The CDR3 runs to 16 residues. V gave up 3 bases and J gave up 4 bases, with 15 bases separating them. CDR1 and CDR2 (germline): MNHNS, SASEGT. Here the CDR3 reads CASSEPPAGLNEKLFF. The CDR3 region has the DNA TGTGCCAGCAGTGAGCCCCCGGCGGGCCTTAATGAAAAACTGTTTTTT.